The rows below give T cell receptor beta chains drawn from one sample of a study of blood T cell repertoires in COVID-19. The method was immunoSEQ multiplex PCR; TCRdb's version includes in-frame clones alone and lacks a portion of them. The sample yields under 65,000 clones, approximately 87% seen once. Sequencing was carried out using peripheral blood. All receptors derive from a woman aged 60-75 years with COVID-19, enrolled during active disease. The CDR3 runs from the conserved cysteine through the conserved F or W. Fields, in order: clone size, J gene, D gene, V gene, CDR3 protein, CDR3 DNA. The D gene is left open where the match is weak. A clone size is listed for some rows: how often the clone was seen (once, few, many), or a class if it is expanded.

clone size: few
J gene: TRBJ2-2
D gene: TRBD2
V gene: TRBV19
CDR3 protein: CASKQRAGDVTGELFF
CDR3 DNA: TGTGCCAGCAAGCAGAGAGCGGGAGATGTCACCGGGGAGCTGTTTTTT

clone size: once
J gene: TRBJ2-5
D gene: NA
V gene: TRBV20-1
CDR3 protein: CSASSGASETQYF
CDR3 DNA: TGCAGTGCTAGTTCAGGGGCTTCGGAGACCCAGTACTTC

clone size: NA
J gene: TRBJ1-6
D gene: TRBD1
V gene: TRBV18
CDR3 protein: CASSPPGTVYNSPLHF
CDR3 DNA: TGTGCCAGCTCACCCCCCGGGACAGTGTATAATTCACCCCTCCACTTT

clone size: NA
J gene: TRBJ1-5
D gene: NA
V gene: TRBV5-4
CDR3 protein: CASSLGGQSNQPQHF
CDR3 DNA: TGTGCCAGCAGCTTGGGGGGACAAAGCAATCAGCCCCAGCATTTT

clone size: once
J gene: TRBJ2-1
D gene: NA
V gene: TRBV12-3/TRBV12-4
CDR3 protein: CASSKGEGNEQFF
CDR3 DNA: TGTGCCAGCTCAAAAGGCGAGGGCAATGAGCAGTTCTTC

clone size: NA
J gene: TRBJ2-5
D gene: TRBD2
V gene: TRBV19
CDR3 protein: CASSIRGGEETQYF
CDR3 DNA: TGTGCCAGTAGTATCCGGGGGGGAGAGGAGACCCAGTACTTC

clone size: NA
J gene: TRBJ2-7
D gene: NA
V gene: TRBV6-1
CDR3 protein: CASSDIYSYEQYF
CDR3 DNA: TGTGCCAGCAGTGATATCTACTCCTACGAGCAGTACTTC

clone size: NA
J gene: TRBJ2-7
D gene: TRBD1
V gene: TRBV30
CDR3 protein: CAWSVLGQGRYEQYF
CDR3 DNA: TGTGCCTGGAGTGTGCTGGGACAGGGGAGATACGAGCAGTACTTC

clone size: NA
J gene: TRBJ2-1
D gene: NA
V gene: TRBV6-5
CDR3 protein: CASSSGYNEQFF
CDR3 DNA: TGTGCCAGCAGCTCGGGGTACAATGAGCAGTTCTTC

clone size: NA
J gene: TRBJ2-1
D gene: TRBD1
V gene: TRBV28
CDR3 protein: CASSQWTGGSEQFF
CDR3 DNA: TGTGCCAGCAGTCAGTGGACAGGGGGCAGTGAGCAGTTCTTC

clone size: NA
J gene: TRBJ1-4
D gene: TRBD1
V gene: TRBV6-5
CDR3 protein: CASRVETTGNEKLFF
CDR3 DNA: TGTGCCAGCAGGGTGGAAACGACAGGGAATGAAAAACTGTTTTTT

clone size: NA
J gene: TRBJ2-3
D gene: TRBD2
V gene: TRBV27
CDR3 protein: CASSSYLTSGSYTQYF
CDR3 DNA: TGTGCCAGCAGCTCGTACTTAACTAGCGGGAGTTATACGCAGTATTTT

clone size: NA
J gene: TRBJ1-4
D gene: TRBD1
V gene: TRBV2
CDR3 protein: CASRDRGSGYEKLFF
CDR3 DNA: TGTGCCAGTAGGGACAGAGGATCGGGGTATGAAAAACTGTTTTTT

clone size: NA
J gene: TRBJ2-5
D gene: TRBD1
V gene: TRBV5-1
CDR3 protein: CASGMTGLQETQYF
CDR3 DNA: TGCGCCAGCGGGATGACAGGGCTCCAAGAGACCCAGTACTTC

clone size: NA
J gene: TRBJ1-2
D gene: NA
V gene: TRBV6-1
CDR3 protein: CASSEAFWTENYGYTF
CDR3 DNA: TGTGCCAGCAGTGAAGCGTTTTGGACAGAGAACTATGGCTACACCTTC

clone size: NA
J gene: TRBJ1-3
D gene: TRBD1
V gene: TRBV18
CDR3 protein: CASSPFSQQGTGNTIYF
CDR3 DNA: TGTGCCAGCTCACCATTTTCGCAACAGGGGACTGGAAACACCATATATTTT

clone size: NA
J gene: TRBJ1-6
D gene: NA
V gene: TRBV10-3
CDR3 protein: CAISVETPNSPLHF
CDR3 DNA: TGTGCCATCAGTGTAGAGACACCTAATTCACCCCTCCACTTT

clone size: NA
J gene: TRBJ2-1
D gene: NA
V gene: TRBV28
CDR3 protein: CASSKSDRTYNEQFF
CDR3 DNA: TGTGCCAGCAGTAAATCGGACAGAACCTACAATGAGCAGTTCTTC

clone size: NA
J gene: TRBJ2-1
D gene: TRBD2
V gene: TRBV27
CDR3 protein: CASSLSPGLAVGEQFF
CDR3 DNA: TGTGCCAGCAGTTTATCCCCGGGACTAGCGGTGGGTGAGCAGTTCTTC